This is a list of T cell receptor beta chains from one sample in a study of low-dose radiotherapy and immunotherapy resistance in tumors. TCRdb ran MiXCR on the reads and lists one entry per CDR3 protein. This table has around 69,000 distinct CDR3 sequences, about a third appearing once. This specimen was PBMCs, taken before treatment. The source of these receptors is a female donor with ovarian cancer. Each CDR3 is given with its conserved first and last residue. D genes are given only for firm matches. Size is omitted from some rows. Given values are once, few, many or a class for expanded clones.

>.|TRBV2|TRBJ2-2|many
TGTGCCAGCAGTGGGCAGGGGTGGACCGGGGAGCTGTTTTTT
CASSGQGWTGELFF
>.|TRBV6-2/TRBV6-3|TRBJ1-2|many
TGTGCCAGCAGTTACTCCGGGGTTCAGGGCTTCGGCTACACCTTC
CASSYSGVQGFGYTF
>.|TRBV7-3|TRBJ2-3|many
TGTGCCAGCAGCCGCACGGGACAAAACACAGATACGCAGTATTTT
CASSRTGQNTDTQYF
>.|TRBV18|TRBJ2-2|many
TGTGCCAGCCCGGGGTCCGGGGAGCTGTTTTTT
CASPGSGELFF
>TRBD1|TRBV10-3|TRBJ2-7|many
TGTGCCATCAGTGGCCGGGACAGGGCTCCATCGAAGCAGTACTTC
CAISGRDRAPSKQYF
>.|TRBV28|TRBJ1-4|.
TGTGCCAGCAGTTTAACAGGGCTGCGGGAAAAACTGTTTTTT
CASSLTGLREKLFF
>.|TRBV30|TRBJ2-2|many
TGTGCCTGGGGAGGACTCAGACTCACCGGGGAGCTGTTTTTT
CAWGGLRLTGELFF
>.|TRBV29-1|TRBJ1-2|many
TGCAGCGTTGAGGGTCGGGCAGTCTCTAACTATGGCTACACCTTC
CSVEGRAVSNYGYTF
>TRBD1|TRBV20-1|TRBJ1-1|once
TGCAGTGCTGAATTGGACAGGGGAACTGAAGCTTTCTTT
CSAELDRGTEAFF
>.|TRBV6-4|TRBJ2-3|few
TGTGCCAGCAGCCCGAATCCGGGGGGACAAGATACGCAGTATTTT
CASSPNPGGQDTQYF
>.|TRBV18|TRBJ2-7|few
TGTGCCAGCTCACACATCCTTGCATGGCAGTACTTC
CASSHILAWQYF
>.|TRBV19|TRBJ1-2|many
TGTGCCAGTAGTATCCGGCCGGCTAACTATGGCTACACCTTC
CASSIRPANYGYTF
>TRBD2|TRBV5-1|TRBJ2-2|.
TGCGCCAGCAGCTTGGAGGCTAGCGGGAGGGCTGGACTCGGCACCGGGGAGCCGTTTTTT
CASSLEASGRAGLGTGEPFF
>TRBD2|TRBV7-9|TRBJ2-3|many
TGTGCCAGCAGCCTTAAGGGGGGACTAGCGGACACAGATACGCAGTATTTT
CASSLKGGLADTDTQYF
>.|TRBV3-1|TRBJ2-3|many
TGTGCCAGCAGCCAAGTTGGGACAGATACGCAGTATTTT
CASSQVGTDTQYF
>.|TRBV10-3|TRBJ2-1|many
TGTGCCATCAGTGAGTCGGCAGGCGGGTCCTACAATGAGCAGTTCTTC
CAISESAGGSYNEQFF
>TRBD1|TRBV28|TRBJ2-7|many
TGTGCCAGCACCTCTTTCGGGGACAGGTCATACTACGAGCAGTACTTC
CASTSFGDRSYYEQYF
>.|TRBV10-3|TRBJ1-1|many
TGTGCCATCAGTGATCGAGGGCCTGGGGCTTTCTTT
CAISDRGPGAFF
>TRBD2|TRBV7-2|TRBJ2-3|many
TGTGCCAGCAGCTTAACTAGCGGGGGGAACACAGATACGCAGTATTTT
CASSLTSGGNTDTQYF
>TRBD2|TRBV20-1|TRBJ2-3|.
TGCAGTGCTAGGAGGCTAGCGGGGTGGACCACAGATACGCAGTATTTT
CSARRLAGWTTDTQYF
>.|TRBV10-3|TRBJ2-4|many
TGTGCCATCAGTGAGTCCGGCTACGAGCGGGACATTCAGTACTTC
CAISESGYERDIQYF
>.|TRBV6-8|TRBJ1-1|.
TGTGCCAGCAGTTACGAAGGCGCTGAAGCTTTCTTT
CASSYEGAEAFF
>.|TRBV27|TRBJ2-1|many
TGTGCCAGCTCTAGGTTCAGGGAGGTTGGAAATGAGCAGTTCTTC
CASSRFREVGNEQFF
>TRBD2|TRBV7-8|TRBJ2-7|many
TGTGCCAGCAGCTTAGTAACGGGGGGGCCGTCCGAGCAGTACTTC
CASSLVTGGPSEQYF
>.|TRBV6-2/TRBV6-3|TRBJ2-7|many
TGTGCCAGCAGTGAAGCAGTCGAGAGGTACAACTACGAGCAGTACTTC
CASSEAVERYNYEQYF
>.|TRBV24-1|TRBJ2-1|many
TGTGCCACCAGTGATTTTGGGCAGGGAGACAATGAGCAGTTCTTC
CATSDFGQGDNEQFF
>.|TRBV18|TRBJ2-2|few
TGTGCCAGCTCACCAAGGACACAGAACACCGGGGAGCTGTTTTTT
CASSPRTQNTGELFF
>.|TRBV2|TRBJ2-7|.
TGTGCCAGCAGGCAAGCAGGGTTATCCTACGAGCAGTACTTC
CASRQAGLSYEQYF
>.|TRBV5-1|TRBJ1-5|many
TGCGCCAGCAGCTTGGATCCGAACAATCAGCCCCAGCATTTT
CASSLDPNNQPQHF
>TRBD1|TRBV5-1|TRBJ2-1|.
TGCGCCAGCCGCCCTCCGGGACAGGAGGGAAATGAGCAGTTCTTC
CASRPPGQEGNEQFF
>TRBD1|TRBV20-1|TRBJ2-1|many
TGCAGTGCTGCCTCTCCCCAGGACAGGGGGCGAAGTGAGCAGTTCTTC
CSAASPQDRGRSEQFF
>TRBD1|TRBV25-1|TRBJ2-1|many
TGTGCCAGCAGTCCCACCAGGGGGTACAATGAGCAGTTCTTC
CASSPTRGYNEQFF
>.|TRBV2|TRBJ2-5|few
TGTGCCAGCAGTGAAGGTGTTCGGGAGACCCAGTACTTC
CASSEGVRETQYF
>TRBD1|TRBV28|TRBJ1-5|.
TGTGCCAGCAGCCCGGGGAGGGGGCCCCACGCCTCCGATCAGCCCCAGCATTTT
CASSPGRGPHASDQPQHF
>TRBD1|TRBV2|TRBJ2-7|.
TGTGCCGTGACCTGGGACAGAAGCTCCTACGAGCAGTACTTC
CAVTWDRSSYEQYF
>.|TRBV7-9|TRBJ1-5|.
TGTGCCAGCAGCAAAGGGAGCAGGGGATCGGGCAATCAGCCCCAGCATTTT
CASSKGSRGSGNQPQHF
>TRBD1|TRBV2|TRBJ2-5|.
TGTGCCAGCAGTGCCCGACAGGGACAAGAGACCCAGTACTTC
CASSARQGQETQYF
>TRBD2|TRBV20-1|TRBJ2-5|.
TGCAGTGCCCTGAGGGCCCCGACTAGCAGCTTTCTAGAGACCCAGTACTTC
CSALRAPTSSFLETQYF
>TRBD2|TRBV12-3/TRBV12-4|TRBJ2-4|.
TGTGCCAGCAGTGCCCTAGCGGGACGCGCTCTGCCGTACTTC
CASSALAGRALPYF
>.|TRBV6-2/TRBV6-3|TRBJ2-1|many
TGTGCCAGCAGTTACGGGGGTGGCAATGAGCAGTTCTTC
CASSYGGGNEQFF
>TRBD2|TRBV11-1|TRBJ2-1|.
TGTGCCAGCAGCTTCGCAGCTAGCGGGAGGGCCGGGCCCTACAATGAGCAGTTCTTC
CASSFAASGRAGPYNEQFF
>TRBD2|TRBV6-2/TRBV6-3|TRBJ2-7|few
TGTGCCAGCAGTTACCGGACTAGCGGGAGCTCCGAGCAGTACTTC
CASSYRTSGSSEQYF
>.|TRBV7-7|TRBJ2-1|once
TGTGCTAGCAGCCCTTCGGGAGCATCTGAGCAGTTCTTC
CASSPSGASEQFF
>.|TRBV12-3/TRBV12-4|TRBJ1-5|once
TGTGCCAGCCGCCTTGAGGGGGGTTTCGACAATCAGCCCCAGCATTTT
CASRLEGGFDNQPQHF
>.|TRBV19|TRBJ2-1|once
TGTGCCAGTAGTATGACGGGTGCTAGCTCCTACAATGAGCAGTTCTTC
CASSMTGASSYNEQFF
>.|TRBV28|TRBJ1-2|few
TGTGCCAGCCATTTAGGGCAAAACTATGGCTACACCTTC
CASHLGQNYGYTF
>.|TRBV3-1|TRBJ1-1|many
TGTGCCAGCAGCCAAGTGGTTACCTATGGGACTGAAGCTTTCTTT
CASSQVVTYGTEAFF
>.|TRBV29-1|TRBJ2-7|many
TGCAGCGTTGTTGAGTACCCTCTCTACGAGCAGTACTTC
CSVVEYPLYEQYF
>.|TRBV28|TRBJ1-2|many
TGTGCCAGCAGTAACACAGGCGTCCCGAGGTATGATGGCTACACCTTC
CASSNTGVPRYDGYTF
>TRBD2|TRBV29-1|TRBJ2-7|many
TGCAGCGTCAGGACTAGCGGGAAGGCGGAGCAGTACTTC
CSVRTSGKAEQYF
>.|TRBV2|TRBJ1-1|many
TGTGCCAGCAGTGAGAGGACACTCTTCTTT
CASSERTLFF
>TRBD2|TRBV18|TRBJ2-1|many
TGTGCCAGCTCACCGCAGACTAGCAATCTGTACAATGAGCAGTTCTTC
CASSPQTSNLYNEQFF
>TRBD1|TRBV29-1|TRBJ2-1|few
TGCAGCGTTGCGGACAGGGGGCTGGGTGAGCAGTTCTTC
CSVADRGLGEQFF
>TRBD1|TRBV9|TRBJ1-6|.
TGTGCCAGCAGCGTAGCAGGGGGTAATTCACCCCTCCACTTT
CASSVAGGNSPLHF
>.|TRBV4-3|TRBJ2-2|.
TGCGCCAGCAGCCAGGCCCTAGGGACGTCAAACACCGGGGAGCTGTTTTTT
CASSQALGTSNTGELFF
>TRBD1|TRBV11-2|TRBJ2-7|.
TGTGCCAGCAGCTTAGGCACCGGGACAGCTTCGCGCGAGCAGTACTTC
CASSLGTGTASREQYF
>.|TRBV6-1|TRBJ1-1|few
TGTGCCAGCACCTTACAGGGCCTGAACACTGAAGCTTTCTTT
CASTLQGLNTEAFF
>.|TRBV5-1|TRBJ1-1|.
TGCGCCAGCAGCTTGGAACTTCAGGGTTTCGGTGAAGCTTTCTTT
CASSLELQGFGEAFF
>.|TRBV2|TRBJ2-3|medium-sized
TGTGCCAGCGACTCAGTGTGGGGAGATACGCAGTATTTT
CASDSVWGDTQYF